The 13 T cell receptor beta chains below all came from one sample that was sequenced in a study of CD8 T cells in Susac syndrome. RNA, at about 0.5 to 1 ug, was reverse transcribed with random hexamers. MiXCR, run by TCRdb on the immunoSEQ multiplex PCR reads, gives a single entry per CDR3 protein. The sample has 150,000 to 200,000 distinct CDR3 sequences; roughly 94% are singletons. Sequencing was done on a sample of CD4+ T cells from PBMCs. These TCRs come from a human donor with multiple sclerosis.

The V gene is TRBV6-2 or TRBV6-3, the J gene TRBJ2-4, with 7 bases aligning to TRBD2. The CDR3 runs to 15 residues. Germline V gives CDR1 MNHEY, CDR2 SVGEGT. The junction had 9 bases not matched to a gene; V was cut back by 7 bases and J by 3 bases. Written as DNA, the CDR3 is TGTGCCAGCAACTCCCGGGGGGTCGTCAAAAACATTCAGTACTTC. Translating it yields CASNSRGVVKNIQYF.

The chain recombines TRBV20-1 with TRBJ2-4; TRBD2 agrees at 7 bases. The CDR3 length is 14 residues. Germline V gene sequence: CDR1 DFQATT, CDR2 SNEGSKA (reference sequence). V lost 6 bases to trimming and J lost 3 bases; unmatched junction nucleotides: 8. This CDR3 reads CSAGDPGGKNIQYF. The DNA for the CDR3 is TGCAGTGCCGGGGACCCGGGGGGCAAAAACATTCAGTACTTC.

Here the CDR3 DNA reads TGCAGTGCTGCCGAGGTGGGGGGTGGTCAGCCCCAGCATTTT. Its protein is CSAAEVGGGQPQHF. The J gene is TRBJ1-5, the V gene TRBV20-1, with D maybe TRBD1 (5 bases). Deletions cut 5 bases from V and 6 bases from J, with 17 bases between. CDR3 length: 14 residues. Looked up from germline, CDR1 is DFQATT and CDR2 is SNEGSKA (reference sequence).

This clonotype was detected once. The chain joins TRBV7-9 to TRBJ2-7, with D unresolved. This CDR3 region has 11 residues. Germline-derived CDR1 and CDR2 are SEHNR and FQNEAQ (reference sequence). V lost 5 bases and J 6 bases, leaving 8 bases between the germline ends. The CDR3 bases are TGTGCCAGCAGCCCGTCTATCGAGCAGTACTTC. Translating it yields CASSPSIEQYF.

The rearrangement uses TRBV7-8 and TRBJ1-4; D uncertain. V was trimmed by 3 bases and J by 6 bases, leaving 11 bases between them. Germline V gene sequence: CDR1 SGHVS, CDR2 FQNEAQ. The CDR3 runs to 14 residues. The CDR3 region is CASSLELSDEKLFF. CDR3 in DNA: TGTGCCAGCAGCTTGGAACTGTCGGATGAAAAACTGTTTTTT.

This sequence joins TRBV9 and TRBJ2-2; D is ambiguous. CDR1 and CDR2 (germline): SGDLS, YYNGEE. V lost 3 bases and J 7 bases, leaving 10 bases between the germline ends. The CDR3 contains 13 residues. The CDR3 loop is CASSATHGGELFF. The DNA for the CDR3 is TGTGCCAGCAGCGCAACCCATGGCGGGGAGCTGTTTTTT. The full variable domain, in which reference TRBV9 and TRBJ2-2 provide the parts outside the CDR3, is DSGVTQTPKHLITATGQRVTLRCSPRSGDLSVYWYQQSLDQGLQFLIQYYNGEERAKGNILERFSAQQFPDLHSELNLSSLELGDSALYFCASSATHGGELFFGEGSRLTVL.

The gene calls are TRBV7-2 and TRBJ2-7; no definite D call. The CDR3 spans 12 residues. Germline values: CDR1 SGHTA, CDR2 FQGNSA. V was shortened by 2 bases and J by 5 bases, with 7 bases between the two germline ends. CDR3 residues: CASSLYGNEQYF. The CDR3 nucleotides are TGTGCCAGCAGCTTATATGGTAACGAGCAGTACTTC.

This sequence joins TRBV3-1 and TRBJ2-7, with unresolved D. Germline-derived CDR1 and CDR2 are LGHDT and YNNKEL (reference sequence). Trimming removed 0 bases at V and 2 bases at J, with 2 bases between. This CDR3 spans 12 amino acids. In DNA, the CDR3 is TGTGCCAGCAGCCAAGAAGCCTACGAGCAGTACTTC. Residues: CASSQEAYEQYF.

This clonotype came up once. V usage is TRBV5-4 and J usage is TRBJ1-4; D not certain. This CDR3 contains 12 residues. Looked up from germline, CDR1 is SGHNT and CDR2 is YYREEE (reference sequence). Trimming pared 1 base from V and 3 bases from J, leaving 1 base between. CDR3 residues: CASSLPNEKLFF. The CDR3 nucleotides are TGTGCCAGCAGCTTGCCTAATGAAAAACTGTTTTTT.

V gene TRBV15 combines with J gene TRBJ2-6; D unclear. V gave up 0 bases and J gave up 2 bases, with 11 bases separating them. CDR3 length: 17 residues. Germline V lookup: CDR1 LNHNV, CDR2 YYDKDF (reference sequence). CDR3 residues: CATSRDYGRAGANVLTF. The DNA of the CDR3 is TGTGCCACCAGCAGAGATTACGGTAGGGCTGGGGCCAACGTCCTGACTTTC.

V and J are TRBV6-5 and TRBJ2-7, with TRBD2 identical over 10 bases. The germline V gene has CDR1 MNHEY and CDR2 SVGAGI. V lost 2 bases and J lost 7; bases outside the gene matches: 11. This CDR3 contains 16 residues. The chain's CDR3 is CASSYSYLAGVFEQYF. As DNA, the CDR3 is TGTGCCAGCAGTTACAGCTACCTAGCGGGAGTATTTGAGCAGTACTTC.

The chain couples TRBV3-1 to TRBJ2-1; the match to TRBD2 covers 12 bases. V shed 7 bases and J 0 bases; nucleotides not matched to a gene: 28. The CDR3 has 24 residues. CDR1 is LGHDT and CDR2 is YNNKEL in the germline V gene (reference sequence). The CDR3 DNA reads TGTGCCAGCAACCACCCCAATGGACAGGGGAGGGCTAGCGGGAGGGCCTACTCCTACAATGAGCAGTTCTTC. Its protein is CASNHPNGQGRASGRAYSYNEQFF.

The chain recombines TRBV7-9 with TRBJ1-2, with D unresolved. Germline V CDR1 and CDR2: SEHNR, FQNEAQ (reference sequence). Trimming took off 5 bases at V and 7 bases at J, with 17 bases between the two ends. The CDR3 contains 14 residues. The CDR3 DNA is TGTGCCAGCAGCCTATACGGCAGGCGTGGTGGCTACACCTTC. Residues: CASSLYGRRGGYTF.